The rows below give T cell receptor beta chains drawn from one sample of a study of OX40 agonist ivuxolimab in advanced cancers. Here immunoSEQ multiplex PCR was the method, and the copy in TCRdb shows in-frame clones only, minus some. The table has about 68,000 clones, around 83% seen once. This sample comprised CD4+ or CD8+ T cells sorted from blood, obtained in a trial of the OX40 agonist ivuxolimab. The receptors derive from an adult with an advanced solid tumor such as melanoma, head and neck, liver or kidney cancer. Each CDR3 is given with its conserved first and last residue. A D gene is named only where the DNA matches it firmly. The listing skips clone size in some rows; elsewhere it reads once, few, many or a size class.

CDR3 | DNA | V | D | size | J
CASSDGQGRDEQYF | TGTGCCAGCAGCGATGGACAGGGGAGGGACGAGCAGTACTTC | TRBV7-2 | TRBD1 | - | TRBJ2-7
CASSLNLETQYF | TGTGCCAGCAGCTTAAATTTAGAGACCCAGTACTTC | TRBV7-9 | - | few | TRBJ2-5
CASRMGSSDTQYF | TGTGCCAGCAGGATGGGGAGCTCAGATACGCAGTATTTT | TRBV27 | - | - | TRBJ2-3
CASSPDPLAGGHTGELFF | TGTGCCAGCAGTCCCGACCCCCTAGCGGGAGGGCATACCGGGGAGCTGTTTTTT | TRBV27 | TRBD2 | - | TRBJ2-2
CASSAQLPQGARGYTF | TGTGCCAGCAGCGCCCAGCTACCGCAGGGGGCGCGAGGTTACACCTTC | TRBV21-1 | - | - | TRBJ1-2
CASSHLQGSNEKLFF | TGTGCCAGCAGCCACTTACAGGGATCTAATGAAAAACTGTTTTTT | TRBV14 | - | - | TRBJ1-4
CASKRSNQPQHF | TGTGCCAGCAAGAGGAGCAATCAGCCCCAGCATTTT | TRBV28 | - | - | TRBJ1-5
CASSPWDRGTGELFF | TGTGCCAGCAGCCCGTGGGACAGGGGAACCGGGGAGCTGTTTTTT | TRBV7-2 | TRBD1 | - | TRBJ2-2
CASSPGTGYYF | TGCGCCAGCAGCCCCGGGACAGGGTACTACTTC | TRBV4-1 | TRBD1 | - | TRBJ2-5
CASSQPGQGVSYEQYF | TGCGCCAGCAGTCAGCCGGGACAGGGGGTCTCCTACGAGCAGTACTTC | TRBV23-1 | TRBD1 | - | TRBJ2-7
CATRTSGSSYEQYF | TGTGCCACCAGGACTAGCGGGAGCTCCTACGAGCAGTACTTC | TRBV2 | TRBD2 | - | TRBJ2-7
CASSQIGQGDTEAFF | TGTGCCAGCAGCCAGATTGGACAGGGTGATACTGAAGCTTTCTTT | TRBV14 | TRBD1 | - | TRBJ1-1
CASSRGGGEGQPQHF | TGTGCCAGCAGTCGGGGAGGGGGCGAGGGTCAGCCCCAGCATTTT | TRBV28 | TRBD1 | few | TRBJ1-5
CASSRLRGYEQYF | TGCGCCAGCAGCCGCTTGCGGGGCTACGAGCAGTACTTC | TRBV4-3 | - | - | TRBJ2-7
CASSGGTSGNTGELFF | TGTGCCAGCAGCGGGGGGACTAGCGGTAACACCGGGGAGCTGTTTTTT | TRBV7-2 | TRBD2 | - | TRBJ2-2
CASSARGTNEKLFF | TGTGCCAGCAGTGCCAGGGGAACTAATGAAAAACTGTTTTTT | TRBV27 | - | - | TRBJ1-4
CASSFQGYQPQHF | TGCGCCAGCAGTTTCCAGGGCTATCAGCCCCAGCATTTT | TRBV10-2 | - | - | TRBJ1-5
CASSLGTGDGGYTF | TGTGCCAGCAGCTTGGGGACAGGGGATGGTGGCTACACCTTC | TRBV5-4 | TRBD1 | - | TRBJ1-2
CASSIGGLAGVGEQFF | TGTGCCAGTAGTATCGGGGGACTAGCGGGAGTTGGTGAGCAGTTCTTC | TRBV19 | TRBD2 | - | TRBJ2-1
CASSPLTSGNEQFF | TGTGCCAGCAGCCCCCTGACTAGCGGGAATGAGCAGTTCTTC | TRBV4-2 | TRBD2 | - | TRBJ2-1
CASSPLGGARQPQHF | TGTGCCAGCAGCCCACTCGGGGGGGCACGGCAGCCCCAGCATTTT | TRBV6-5 | - | once | TRBJ1-5